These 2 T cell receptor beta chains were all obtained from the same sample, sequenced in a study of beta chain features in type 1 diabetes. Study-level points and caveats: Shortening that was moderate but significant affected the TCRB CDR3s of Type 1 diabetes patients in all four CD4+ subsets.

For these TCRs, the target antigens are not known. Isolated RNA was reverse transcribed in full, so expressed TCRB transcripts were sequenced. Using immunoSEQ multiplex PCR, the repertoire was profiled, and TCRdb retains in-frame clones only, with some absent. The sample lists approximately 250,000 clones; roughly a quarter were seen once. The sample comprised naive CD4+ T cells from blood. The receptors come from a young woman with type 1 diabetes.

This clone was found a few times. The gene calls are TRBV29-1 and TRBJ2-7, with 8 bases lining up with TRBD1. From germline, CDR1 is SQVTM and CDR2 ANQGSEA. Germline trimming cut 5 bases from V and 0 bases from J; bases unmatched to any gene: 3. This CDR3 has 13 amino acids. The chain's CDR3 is CSVRQGSSYEQYF. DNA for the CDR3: TGCAGCGTTAGACAGGGGTCCTCCTACGAGCAGTACTTC.

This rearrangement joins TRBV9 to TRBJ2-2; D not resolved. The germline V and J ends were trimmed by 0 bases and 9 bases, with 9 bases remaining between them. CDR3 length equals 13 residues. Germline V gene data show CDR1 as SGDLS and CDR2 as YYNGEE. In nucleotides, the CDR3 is TGTGCCAGCAGCGTAGATCCGAGTCGGGAGCTGTTTTTT. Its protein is CASSVDPSRELFF. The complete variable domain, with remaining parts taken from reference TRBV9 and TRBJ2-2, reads DSGVTQTPKHLITATGQRVTLRCSPRSGDLSVYWYQQSLDQGLQFLIQYYNGEERAKGNILERFSAQQFPDLHSELNLSSLELGDSALYFCASSVDPSRELFFGEGSRLTVL.